The next 15 T cell receptor beta chains were all read from a single sample in a study of tumor and adjacent non-tumor tissue in lung cancer. RNA was extracted from bulk tissue without any cell sorting. A modified ARM-PCR protocol with three rounds of nested PCR amplified TCRbeta. One entry per CDR3 protein, called by TCRdb with MiXCR from the multiplex PCR reads. Among about 200,000 distinct CDR3 sequences listed, less than 80% were seen once. Specimen: lung tumor tissue. These receptors all come from a man aged 55 to 70 with non-small cell lung cancer.

For this clonotype: The junction departs from germline at one end; a sequencing error may be responsible. V gene TRBV19 combines with J gene TRBJ2-5, with TRBD2 as a possible D gene (6 bases). The CDR3 runs 14 residues. The germline V gene encodes CDR1 LNHDA and CDR2 SQIVND (reference sequence). CDR3 in amino acids: CATADQRAQETQYF. The CDR3 DNA sequence: TGTGCCACCGCGGACCAGCGGGCCCAAGAGACCCAATACTTC.

V usage is TRBV6-2 or TRBV6-3 and J usage is TRBJ1-5, with unresolved D. The CDR3 spans 14 residues. V was trimmed by 10 bases and J by 4 bases, leaving 17 bases between them. From germline, CDR1 is MNHEY and CDR2 SVGEGT. This CDR3 reads CATRDISLNQPQHF. As DNA, the CDR3 is TGTGCCACCCGAGACATATCTCTGAATCAGCCCCAGCATTTT.

This clonotype was seen just once. The junction differs from germline at one of its ends, possibly a read error. The chain employs TRBV11-1 and TRBJ2-1; 13 bases fit TRBD2. Per the germline V gene, CDR1 is SGHAT and CDR2 is FQDESV (reference sequence). The CDR3 extends over 20 amino acids. CDR3: CGSSLEGLAGFRSSYNEQFF. CDR3 DNA: TGTGGCAGCAGCTTAGAGGGACTAGCGGGATTTAGGAGCTCCTACAATGAGCAGTTCTTC.

This clonotype was observed a single time. The junction does not match germline at one end; this may be a read error. The genes are TRBV5-1 and TRBJ1-6, with D possibly being TRBD1 (5 bases). This CDR3 spans 14 amino acids. The germline V gene has CDR1 SGHRS and CDR2 YFSETQ. In DNA, the CDR3 is TGCGCCAGCACGCGGGGGAGGGATAATTCACTCCTCCACTTT. It encodes CASTRGRDNSLLHF.

A note on this clonotype: A read error may be the cause here, since a much bigger clone is one base away. The chain links TRBV20-1 to TRBJ1-1, with D uncertain. The CDR3 contains 13 residues. Germline V lookup: CDR1 DFQATT, CDR2 SNEGSKA (reference sequence). The CDR3 bases are TGCAGTGCGTCGGGTTACGAGAACACTGAAGTTTTCTTT. This encodes CSASGYENTEVFF.

The chain uses TRBV20-1 and TRBJ1-1; 9 bases line up with TRBD1. CDR3 size: 16 residues. V was pared by 5 bases and J by 4 bases, with 14 bases of the junction left unmatched. Germline loops: CDR1 DFQATT, CDR2 SNEGSKA (reference sequence). CDR3 amino acids: CSAPPGQGAWSTEAFF. The CDR3 bases are TGCAGTGCTCCACCGGGACAGGGTGCCTGGAGCACTGAAGCTTTCTTT.

Concerning this clonotype itself: A clone one base away is much larger, so this may be a read error. The rearrangement joins TRBV6-1 to TRBJ2-7; TRBD2 agrees at 9 bases. The CDR3 is 15 residues long. Per germline, CDR1 MNHNS and CDR2 SASEGT. The CDR3 loop reads CANSDGAGGPNEQYF. The CDR3 nucleotides read TGTGCCAACAGTGATGGGGCGGGAGGGCCTAACGAGCAGTACTTC.

CDR3 bases: TGCAGTGCTAGAGCCGTAGCTTTCAGCTCCTACGAGCAGTACTTC. Its protein product is CSARAVAFSSYEQYF. The V and J genes are TRBV20-1 and TRBJ2-7; D unclear. The germline V and J ends were trimmed by 1 base and 0 bases, with 13 bases remaining between them. This CDR3 contains 15 residues. CDR1 and CDR2 (germline): DFQATT, SNEGSKA (reference sequence).

A word on this clonotype: This may come from a read error, since a much larger clone is one base off. As the CDR3 is not closed by the conserved phenylalanine or tryptophan, this likely results from a read error. The chain joins TRBV5-5 to TRBJ2-7; 7 positions agree with TRBD1. Germline CDR1 and CDR2: SGHKS and YYEKEE (reference sequence). CDR3 size: 15 residues. Germline trimming cut 4 bases from V and 2 bases from J; bases unmatched to any gene: 9. CDR3 in amino acids: CASSPNWDRAYEQYS. Here the CDR3 DNA reads TGTGCCAGCAGCCCAAACTGGGACAGAGCCTACGAGCAGTACTCC.

The rearrangement uses TRBV12-5 and TRBJ2-4, with D hard to call. This CDR3 has 14 amino acids. Germline assignment: CDR1 LGHNT and CDR2 FRNRAP. The V gene lost 2 bases and the J gene lost 8 bases, with 13 bases spanning the gap. The CDR3 protein is CASGLFDARDIQYF. The CDR3 DNA follows: TGTGCTAGTGGTTTGTTCGACGCCCGGGACATTCAGTACTTC.

About this clonotype itself: At one boundary the junction diverges from the germline segment, which might be a read error. The V gene is TRBV11-2, the J gene TRBJ1-6; no clear D. The CDR3 spans 14 residues. The germline gives CDR1 SGHAT, CDR2 FQNNGV. The chain's CDR3 is CASRQQGSNSPLRF. CDR3 bases: TGTGCTAGCAGACAACAAGGCTCTAATTCACCCCTCCGCTTT.

The CDR3 loop reads CASSRGGTDTQYF. The CDR3 DNA follows: TGTGCCAGTTCGCGGGGCGGCACAGATACGCAGTATTTT. The chain links TRBV6-1 to TRBJ2-3, with a tentative D call TRBD2 (6 bases). The CDR3 contains 13 residues. V was cut by 9 bases and J by 1 base, with 11 bases left in between. Germline values: CDR1 MNHNS, CDR2 SASEGT.

This clonotype was counted ten times or more. V gene TRBV29-1 combines with J gene TRBJ1-2; maybe TRBD1 (5 bases). From germline, CDR1 is SQVTM and CDR2 ANQGSEA. This CDR3 region has 14 residues. V lost 0 bases to trimming and J lost 6 bases, with 14 bases between them. CDR3 protein: CSVEDLGLGDGYTF. CDR3 nucleotide sequence: TGCAGCGTTGAAGATTTGGGGTTAGGGGATGGCTACACCTTC.

This clonotype was seen ten or more times. This chain joins TRBV4-2 and TRBJ2-3; D may be TRBD2 (5 bases). Germline CDR1 LGHNA, CDR2 YNFKEQ. Trimming pared 4 bases from V and 3 bases from J, leaving 11 bases between. There are 14 residues in the CDR3. CDR3 residues: CASSPTPGTDTQYF. CDR3 DNA: TGTGCCAGCAGCCCCACCCCGGGAACAGATACGCAGTATTTT.

Regarding this clonotype: Sequence at one end of the junction differs from germline and may be a read error. The J gene is TRBJ2-3, the V gene TRBV20-1, with 8 bases lining up with TRBD2. This CDR3 has 15 amino acids. CDR1 DFQATT and CDR2 SNEGSKA come from the germline V gene (reference sequence). The CDR3 reads CNARSIGGASDTQYF. The CDR3 DNA sequence: TGCAATGCTAGGTCTATCGGGGGGGCCTCAGATACGCAGTATTTT.